These 25 T cell receptor beta chains were all obtained from the same sample, sequenced in a study of beta chain features in type 1 diabetes. Findings of the study overall: When Type 1 diabetes patients were examined, their TCRB CDR3s proved moderately but significantly shorter in all four CD4+ subsets.

These receptors lack a known antigen. The sequenced template was cDNA made from the entire isolated RNA. The repertoire was sequenced with immunoSEQ multiplex PCR; TCRdb's copy has only in-frame clones and lacks some. The sample includes over 600,000 clones, around 11% of them seen just once. Sequences were obtained from naive CD4+ T cells from blood. Receptors originate from a man in his thirties or forties with type 1 diabetes.

The CDR3 nucleotides read TGTGCCAGCAGTTACACCGCCGGACAAGGGGAGCAGTACTTC. The encoded protein is CASSYTAGQGEQYF. The chain has TRBV6-5 and TRBJ2-7; D may be TRBD1 (5 bases). Germline V gene lookup returns CDR1 MNHEY and CDR2 SVGAGI. The CDR3 is 14 amino acids. Trimming shortened V by 2 bases and J by 7 bases, and 15 bases separated the two germline ends.

Only a few counts were recorded for this clone. The gene calls are TRBV6-5 and TRBJ2-7; TRBD1 aligns across 7 bases. V shed 0 bases, J shed 3 bases, and the junction held 8 bases outside the gene matches. From germline, CDR1 is MNHEY and CDR2 SVGAGI. The CDR3 sequence is 16 residues long. CDR3 region: CASSYSLRDSLYEQYF. CDR3 DNA: TGTGCCAGCAGTTACTCACTTCGGGACAGCCTCTACGAGCAGTACTTC.

The table lists this clone with a few counts. CDR3 in amino acids: CASSPSTGSPQHF. The CDR3 DNA reads TGCGCCAGCAGCCCGTCGACAGGTTCCCCCCAGCATTTT. The gene calls are TRBV4-3 and TRBJ1-5; D perhaps matches TRBD1 (6 bases). V shed 4 bases and J shed 10 bases, with 14 bases lying between them. CDR1 is LGHNA and CDR2 is YSLEER in the germline V gene. The CDR3 consists of 13 residues.

The chain links TRBV5-1 to TRBJ2-1; 7 bases match TRBD1. This CDR3 spans 15 amino acids. Germline CDR1 is SGHRS and CDR2 is YFSETQ. J gave up 8 bases and V 0 bases, and 8 bases lay outside the gene matches. As DNA, the CDR3 is TGCGCCAGCAGCTTGGCCGGACAGGAGACTCATGAGCAGTTCTTC. Translation: CASSLAGQETHEQFF.

In its sample, this clone was seen a few times. The V gene is TRBV29-1, the J gene TRBJ2-6; D gene ambiguous. V shed 6 bases and J shed 4 bases, with 13 bases lying between them. The germline gives CDR1 SQVTM, CDR2 ANQGSEA. This CDR3 spans 14 amino acids. The chain's CDR3 is CSVGNWTGANVLTF. As DNA, the CDR3 is TGCAGCGTCGGAAATTGGACCGGGGCCAACGTCCTGACTTTC.

This clone was counted a few times. The V and J genes are TRBV27 and TRBJ2-3, with 8 bases matching TRBD2. V trimming: 6 bases; J trimming: 6 bases; junction bases outside the gene matches: 11. The CDR3 loop spans 15 amino acids. The germline V gene has CDR1 MNHEY and CDR2 SMNVEV (reference sequence). The CDR3 DNA follows: TGTGCCAGCAGAGAACCCTTCGGGGGGGGCGATACGCAGTATTTT. Protein: CASREPFGGGDTQYF.

This clone has more than one count but fewer than ten. The V call is TRBV7-2, the J call TRBJ2-1; 7 bases are shared with TRBD1. J was trimmed by 2 bases and V by 1 base; bases with no gene match: 2. Germline lookup yields CDR1 SGHTA and CDR2 FQGNSA. The CDR3 runs to 15 residues. CDR3 coding DNA: TGTGCCAGCAGCTTAGAGGGGGCGGCCTACAATGAGCAGTTCTTC. Translating gives CASSLEGAAYNEQFF.

This chain uses TRBV28 with TRBJ2-5; D might be TRBD1 or TRBD2, each matching 5 bases. CDR1 MDHEN and CDR2 SYDVKM come from the germline V gene. Trimming took 8 bases from V and 1 from J, leaving 14 bases between them. CDR3 length: 14 amino acids. CDR3 loop: CASGVQGVQETQYF. CDR3 DNA: TGTGCCAGCGGAGTCCAGGGAGTCCAAGAGACCCAGTACTTC.

This clone was observed a handful of times. The chain combines TRBV20-1 with TRBJ2-1; no reliable D call. The V end lost 5 bases, the J end lost 9 bases, and 11 bases lay between the germline ends. The CDR3 extends over 11 amino acids. CDR1 is DFQATT, CDR2 SNEGSKA, per germline (reference sequence). This CDR3 is CSAQSRSEQFF. Written as DNA, the CDR3 is TGCAGTGCTCAGTCTAGGAGTGAGCAGTTCTTC.

This clone was picked up a small number of times. V is TRBV10-3 and J is TRBJ2-1; TRBD1 or TRBD2 may be the D gene (5 bases each). This CDR3 is built from 14 residues. V was clipped by 6 bases and J by 6 bases, with 15 bases between them. CDR1 is ENHRY, CDR2 SYGVKD, per germline. CDR3 nucleotides: TGTGCCATCAGGGTAGGGACGGTAGGCAATGAGCAGTTCTTC. Protein sequence: CAIRVGTVGNEQFF.

This clone was observed a few times. In DNA form, the CDR3 reads TGTGCCTGCGACAGGGGACTCTTCTCTGGAAACACCATATATTTT. This translates into CACDRGLFSGNTIYF. V and J are TRBV30 and TRBJ1-3, with TRBD1 identical over 8 bases. The CDR3 sequence is 15 residues long. The V and J ends lost 6 bases and 0 bases, in that order; junction bases with no gene match: 7. From germline, CDR1 is GTSNPN and CDR2 SVGIG (reference sequence).

The gene calls are TRBV6-5 and TRBJ2-7; 10 bases align to TRBD1. Per germline, CDR1 MNHEY and CDR2 SVGAGI. Trimming took 5 bases from V and 3 from J; bases not matched to a gene: 7. The CDR3 runs 15 residues. DNA of the CDR3: TGTGCCAGCAGTCTCCATAGGACAGGGGGCTACGAGCAGTACTTC. It specifies CASSLHRTGGYEQYF.

This clone was recorded a few times. Other DNA sequences of this sample code for an identical CDR3. The chain links TRBV25-1 to TRBJ1-6; TRBD1 matches at 10 bases. J lost 8 bases, V lost 3 bases, and 4 bases had no gene match. The length of the CDR3 is 15 residues. Germline CDR1 reads MGHDK; CDR2 reads SYGVNS. The CDR3 DNA reads as TGTGCCAGCAGTGAGAGGGACAGGGGTGATTCACCCCTCCACTTT. This translates into CASSERDRGDSPLHF.

This clone occurred a few times. The genes are TRBV5-1 and TRBJ2-1, with 9 bases identical to TRBD1. The CDR3 runs to 16 residues. Germline CDR1 and CDR2: SGHRS and YFSETQ. Trimming at V came to 1 base and at J to 5 bases, leaving 7 bases not matched to a gene. This CDR3 is CASSLPRTGADNEQFF. The CDR3 DNA follows: TGCGCCAGCAGCTTGCCCAGGACAGGGGCGGACAATGAGCAGTTCTTC.

V gene TRBV4-3 combines with J gene TRBJ1-2; a possible D gene is TRBD1 (6 bases). CDR3 length equals 16 residues. The V gene's germline CDR1 is LGHNA and CDR2 YSLEER. Trimming left V 1 base short and J 2 bases short, with 14 bases between. The CDR3 region has the DNA TGCGCCAGCAGCCAAGGAACAGGGCAGCGAAACTATGGCTACACCTTC. Translating it yields CASSQGTGQRNYGYTF.

This clone has only a few counts. The rearrangement joins TRBV6-6 to TRBJ2-7; tentative D call: TRBD1 (6 bases). CDR3 length: 15 amino acids. Germline V gene sequence: CDR1 MNHNY, CDR2 SVGAGI (reference sequence). Trimming pared 0 bases from V and 0 bases from J, leaving 9 bases between. CDR3 amino acids: CASSYSEQGSYEQYF. In nucleotides, the CDR3 is TGTGCCAGCAGTTACTCCGAACAGGGCTCCTACGAGCAGTACTTC.

The chain carries TRBV6-5 and TRBJ1-1; no firm D call. V was cut by 5 bases and J by 4 bases, with 14 bases left in between. The CDR3 has 14 amino acids. Germline V gene data show CDR1 as MNHEY and CDR2 as SVGAGI. CDR3 loop: CASSLLDEGTEAFF. The DNA of the CDR3 is TGTGCCAGCAGTCTACTCGATGAGGGCACTGAAGCTTTCTTT.

V is TRBV7-8 and J is TRBJ2-1; 7 bases agree with TRBD2. The CDR3 loop spans 13 amino acids. Germline V CDR1 and CDR2: SGHVS, FQNEAQ. The V and J ends lost 5 bases and 5 bases, in that order; junction bases with no gene match: 3. The CDR3 region is CASSITSDNEQFF. The CDR3 DNA reads TGTGCCAGCAGCATCACTAGCGACAATGAGCAGTTCTTC.

J is TRBJ1-6 and V is TRBV9; D is ambiguous. Trimming pared 0 bases from V and 10 bases from J, leaving 5 bases between. From germline, CDR1 is SGDLS and CDR2 YYNGEE. The CDR3 contains 12 residues. The CDR3 DNA reads as TGTGCCAGCAGCGTAGAGGAGTCACCCCTCCACTTT. It codes for CASSVEESPLHF.

The sample holds a few counts of this clone. The V gene is TRBV25-1, the J gene TRBJ2-7; D ambiguous. CDR3 length: 11 amino acids. The V gene's germline CDR1 is MGHDK and CDR2 SYGVNS. V was clipped by 8 bases and J by 7 bases, with 12 bases between them. This chain's CDR3 is CASGLTREQYF. The CDR3 nucleotides read TGTGCCAGCGGTTTAACGCGGGAGCAGTACTTC.

In this sample, this clone turned up a few times. This sequence joins TRBV29-1 and TRBJ1-1, with D possibly TRBD1 on 5 matching bases. Trimming shortened V by 1 base and J by 7 bases, and 16 bases separated the two germline ends. This CDR3 has 14 residues. Germline CDR1 reads SQVTM; CDR2 reads ANQGSEA. CDR3 protein: CSVEGGRNGGEAFF. In DNA, the CDR3 is TGCAGCGTTGAAGGGGGACGAAACGGCGGTGAAGCTTTCTTT.

There are a few counts of this clone. The rearrangement uses TRBV19 and TRBJ1-1, with 7 bases aligning to TRBD1. The junction had 4 bases not matched to a gene; V was cut back by 5 bases and J by 1 base. Looked up from germline, CDR1 is LNHDA and CDR2 is SQIVND (reference sequence). CDR3 size: 14 residues. For the CDR3, the DNA is TGTGCCAGTAGTTCAGACAGGGAGAACACTGAAGCTTTCTTT. Its translation is CASSSDRENTEAFF.

The chain carries TRBV29-1 and TRBJ2-6, with a possible D match to TRBD2 (5 bases). Trimming cost V 6 bases and J 0 bases, with 9 bases left between them. CDR1 and CDR2 from the germline V gene are SQVTM and ANQGSEA. The CDR3 extends over 14 amino acids. CDR3 sequence reads: CSVRVGSGANVLTF. CDR3 nucleotide sequence: TGCAGCGTGAGGGTAGGCTCTGGGGCCAACGTCCTGACTTTC. The variable domain in full, completed from reference TRBV29-1 and TRBJ2-6, reads SAVISQKPSRDICQRGTSLTIQCQVDSQVTMMFWYRQQPGQSLTLIATANQGSEATYESGFVIDKFPISRPNLTFSTLTVSNMSPEDSSIYLCSVRVGSGANVLTFGAGSRLTVL.

This clone has more than one count but fewer than ten. This chain links TRBV5-1 with TRBJ2-6; D not certain. With 5 bases removed from V and 2 bases from J, the gap between germline ends came to 11 bases. Germline loops: CDR1 SGHRS, CDR2 YFSETQ. There are 15 residues in the CDR3. DNA of the CDR3: TGCGCCAGCAGAGATATTAACCCTGGGGCCAACGTCCTGACTTTC. Translating gives CASRDINPGANVLTF.

This clone was recorded a few times. The CDR3 spells CASSQGMGAQETQYF. Here the CDR3 DNA reads TGTGCCAGCAGCCAAGGGATGGGGGCCCAAGAGACCCAGTACTTC. V is TRBV14 and J is TRBJ2-5, with a tentative D call TRBD1 (6 bases). Trimming cost V 1 base and J 1 base, with 10 bases left between them. Germline V gives CDR1 SGHDN, CDR2 FVKESK. The CDR3 sequence is 15 residues long.